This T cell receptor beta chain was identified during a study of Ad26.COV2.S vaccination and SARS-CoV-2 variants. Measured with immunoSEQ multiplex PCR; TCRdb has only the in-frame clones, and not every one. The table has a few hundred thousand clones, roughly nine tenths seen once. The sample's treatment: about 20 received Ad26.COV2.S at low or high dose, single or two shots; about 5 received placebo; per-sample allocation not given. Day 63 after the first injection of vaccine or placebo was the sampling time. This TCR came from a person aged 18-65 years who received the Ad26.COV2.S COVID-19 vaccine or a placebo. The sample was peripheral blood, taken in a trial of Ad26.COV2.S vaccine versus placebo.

CDR3 bases: TGTGCCAGCAGTTACGAGGCGGGGGGACCCTACGAGCAGTACTTC. This codes for CASSYEAGGPYEQYF. The rearrangement links TRBV6-2 or TRBV6-3 to TRBJ2-7, with 8 bases lining up with TRBD2. This CDR3 spans 15 amino acids. Germline CDR1 MNHEY, CDR2 SVGEGT. Losses at the gene ends were 2 bases for V and 2 bases for J; bases not matched to a gene: 5.